Presented here are 30 T cell receptor beta chains from one specimen sequenced in a study of ipilimumab plus nivolumab after autologous stem cell transplantation. Using immunoSEQ multiplex PCR, the repertoire was profiled, and TCRdb retains in-frame clones only, with some absent. Of about 23,000 clones in the sample, roughly 69% are singletons; the top ten hold 23%. Sequences were derived from PBMCs, sampled in a trial of ipilimumab plus nivolumab as post-transplant consolidation. The receptors shown here come from a male donor with diffuse large B-cell lymphoma.

The chain joins TRBV7-3 to TRBJ2-5, with D possibly being TRBD1 (6 bases). Deletions cut 0 bases from V and 5 bases from J, with 7 bases between. CDR3 length: 13 residues. Germline V gene lookup returns CDR1 SGHTA and CDR2 FQGTGA. The CDR3 DNA follows: TGTGCCAGCAGCTTAACAAGGGGGGAGACCCAGTACTTC. Encoded protein: CASSLTRGETQYF.

This chain uses TRBV7-8 with TRBJ1-6; possible D gene TRBD1, 5 bases. V lost 1 base, J lost 5 bases, and 12 bases lay in between. CDR1 and CDR2 (germline): SGHVS, FQNEAQ. This CDR3 spans 16 amino acids. CDR3 DNA sequence: TGTGCCAGCAGCTTAGGTTATGGGACTCATAATTCACCCCTCCACTTT. It specifies CASSLGYGTHNSPLHF.

This clone appeared a few times. J is TRBJ1-4 and V is TRBV11-3, with D perhaps TRBD1 (6 bases). V lost 5 bases and J lost 3, with 10 bases in between. Germline V gene data show CDR1 as SGHNT and CDR2 as YENEEA. CDR3 length equals 14 residues. This CDR3 is CASSAGASNEKLFF. The CDR3 nucleotides are TGTGCCAGCAGCGCGGGGGCATCTAATGAAAAACTGTTTTTT.

The V call is TRBV7-6, the J call TRBJ1-3; 7 nucleotides line up with TRBD1. CDR1 SGHVS and CDR2 FNYEAQ come from the germline V gene. The V gene end was trimmed by 1 base and the J gene end by 4 bases; junction bases not matched to a gene: 13. The CDR3 totals 18 residues. The CDR3 nucleotides are TGTGCCAGCAGCTTAGTCGGAGTGAACAGGGGCTCAGGAAACACCATATATTTT. Translated: CASSLVGVNRGSGNTIYF.

This clone was observed a few times. This rearrangement joins TRBV2 to TRBJ1-1; D perhaps matches TRBD1 (5 bases). CDR3 length equals 14 residues. CDR1 SNHLY and CDR2 FYNNEI come from the germline V gene. Trimming took 3 bases from V and 1 from J, leaving 9 bases between them. As DNA, the CDR3 is TGTGCCAGCAGTGAGTGGCAGGGGAACACTGAAGCTTTCTTT. Translation gives CASSEWQGNTEAFF.

The V and J genes are TRBV10-1 and TRBJ2-7; D ambiguous. CDR1 is WNHNN, CDR2 SYGVQD, per germline (reference sequence). The CDR3 extends over 12 amino acids. Written as DNA, the CDR3 is TGCGCATCATCGGATATTCTACACGAGCAGTACTTC. Protein: CASSDILHEQYF.

This clone was seen a handful of times. The chain combines TRBV7-9 with TRBJ2-6; possibly TRBD1 for D (5 bases). V gave up 6 bases and J gave up 1 base, with 19 bases separating them. The CDR3 is made up of 18 amino acids. Looked up from germline, CDR1 is SEHNR and CDR2 is FQNEAQ (reference sequence). The CDR3 reads CASRFGSGKGSGANVLTF. The DNA of the CDR3 is TGTGCCAGCAGGTTTGGATCAGGGAAGGGATCTGGGGCCAACGTCCTGACTTTC.

The rearrangement joins TRBV7-9 to TRBJ1-3; a possible D gene is TRBD1 (5 bases). Trimming shortened V by 5 bases and J by 0 bases, and 14 bases separated the two germline ends. Germline-derived CDR1 and CDR2 are SEHNR and FQNEAQ (reference sequence). This CDR3 comprises 16 residues. The CDR3 is CASSPRQSSSGNTIYF. The CDR3 bases are TGTGCCAGCAGCCCTCGACAGAGCTCCTCTGGAAACACCATATATTTT. The variable domain in full, with the rest retrieved from reference TRBV7-9 and TRBJ1-3, is DTGVSQNPRHKITKRGQNVTFRCDPISEHNRLYWYRQTLGQGPEFLTYFQNEAQLEKSRLLSDRFSAERPKGSFSTLEIQRTEQGDSAMYLCASSPRQSSSGNTIYFGEGSWLTVV.

J is TRBJ2-2 and V is TRBV5-1, with 10 bases fitting TRBD1. After removal of 4 bases from V and 4 bases from J, the junction contained 4 bases not matched to a gene. This CDR3 is 15 amino acids long. The V gene's germline CDR1 is SGHRS and CDR2 YFSETQ. CDR3 DNA sequence: TGCGCCAGCAGCCTCGGGACAGGGGTCACCGGGGAGCTGTTTTTT. Residues: CASSLGTGVTGELFF.

The chain is built from TRBV2 and TRBJ2-3; the match to TRBD2 covers 9 bases. V lost 4 bases and J lost 2; bases outside the gene matches: 10. This CDR3 comprises 17 residues. Germline V gene data show CDR1 as SNHLY and CDR2 as FYNNEI. For the CDR3, the DNA is TGTGCCAGCAGTGCGGGTGAGACTAGCGGTTACACAGATACGCAGTATTTT. It translates to CASSAGETSGYTDTQYF.

CDR3 coding DNA: TGTGCCAGCAGCGTAGGAGGGACAGGGCCCTCATCCTATGGCTACACCTTC. Its translation: CASSVGGTGPSSYGYTF. The chain is built from TRBV9 and TRBJ1-2; 9 bases fit TRBD1. Germline CDR1 SGDLS, CDR2 YYNGEE. The CDR3 extends over 17 amino acids. J was trimmed by 4 bases and V by 0 bases; bases with no gene match: 10.

The V call is TRBV4-1, the J call TRBJ2-5, with 12 bases aligning to TRBD2. This CDR3 has 16 amino acids. CDR1 is MGHRA, CDR2 YSYEKL, per germline. Trimming took 1 base from V and 1 from J; bases not matched to a gene: 1. The CDR3 protein is CASSQVTSGGQETQYF. CDR3 nucleotide sequence: TGCGCCAGCAGCCAAGTGACTAGCGGGGGCCAAGAGACCCAGTACTTC.

The genes are TRBV6-1 and TRBJ1-5; D unclear. Trimming took off 4 bases at V and 3 bases at J, with 7 bases between the two ends. CDR3 size: 13 residues. Germline CDR1 and CDR2: MNHNS and SASEGT. The CDR3 DNA reads TGTGCCAGCAGTGGTTGGGACAATCAGCCCCAGCATTTT. Protein product: CASSGWDNQPQHF.

This rearrangement joins TRBV10-2 to TRBJ2-7, with D possibly matching TRBD1 (5 bases). Between the trimmed V and J ends, which lost 8 bases and 0 bases, there was a span of 14 bases. The CDR3 loop spans 14 amino acids. From germline, CDR1 is WSHSY and CDR2 SAAADI. In DNA form, the CDR3 reads TGCGCCAGCCAGTTGACAGAAAGCTCCTACGAGCAGTACTTC. Translating gives CASQLTESSYEQYF.

The chain carries TRBV5-8 and TRBJ1-4; D gene ambiguous. The CDR3 length is 15 residues. Germline values: CDR1 SGHTS, CDR2 YDEGEE. V was pared by 4 bases and J by 3 bases, with 13 bases between. The CDR3 sequence: CASSAALPPNEKLFF. DNA of the CDR3: TGTGCCAGCAGCGCGGCGTTACCGCCTAATGAAAAACTGTTTTTT.

A few counts support this clone. The rearrangement joins TRBV9 to TRBJ2-7; the D gene is possibly TRBD1 (5 bases). V shed 0 bases and J shed 1 base, with 8 bases lying between them. CDR1 is SGDLS and CDR2 is YYNGEE in the germline V gene. There are 14 residues in the CDR3. The DNA for the CDR3 is TGTGCCAGCAGCGTAGGGGGCATGTCCTACGAGCAGTACTTC. Protein product: CASSVGGMSYEQYF.

The chain couples TRBV5-5 to TRBJ2-6; no definite D call. The CDR3 sequence is 16 residues long. Germline V gives CDR1 SGHKS, CDR2 YYEKEE (reference sequence). Trimming left V 7 bases short and J 0 bases short, with 14 bases between. The DNA for the CDR3 is TGTGCCAGCGGCCCCAGAATTGGCTCTGGGGCCAACGTCCTGACTTTC. It specifies CASGPRIGSGANVLTF.

This clone has only a few counts. The genes are TRBV2 and TRBJ2-3; weak D call: TRBD2 (6 bases). The germline V gene encodes CDR1 SNHLY and CDR2 FYNNEI. The V end lost 11 bases, the J end lost 0 bases, and 15 bases lay between the germline ends. The CDR3 runs 14 residues. In DNA form, the CDR3 reads TGTGCCGGAATTCCCGGGGGTAGCACAGATACGCAGTATTTT. Translated, it gives CAGIPGGSTDTQYF.

This rearrangement joins TRBV27 to TRBJ2-2, with 9 bases aligning to TRBD1. This CDR3 has 16 residues. Germline V gives CDR1 MNHEY, CDR2 SMNVEV (reference sequence). V lost 3 bases and J lost 4; bases outside the gene matches: 6. The CDR3 spells CASSFYRGRSTGELFF. The CDR3 bases are TGTGCCAGCAGTTTCTACAGGGGGCGCAGCACCGGGGAGCTGTTTTTT.

The chain uses TRBV9 and TRBJ2-1; D might be TRBD1 (6 bases). V was pared by 4 bases and J by 4 bases, with 12 bases between. The CDR3 totals 14 residues. Germline V lookup: CDR1 SGDLS, CDR2 YYNGEE. The DNA of the CDR3 is TGTGCCAGCAGCACATCACAGGGATACAATGAGCAGTTCTTC. This codes for CASSTSQGYNEQFF. The entire variable domain, with the rest obtained from reference TRBV9 and TRBJ2-1, is as follows: DSGVTQTPKHLITATGQRVTLRCSPRSGDLSVYWYQQSLDQGLQFLIQYYNGEERAKGNILERFSAQQFPDLHSELNLSSLELGDSALYFCASSTSQGYNEQFFGPGTRLTVL.

The gene calls are TRBV10-1 and TRBJ2-1, with 11 nucleotides matching TRBD2. The length of the CDR3 is 16 residues. Trimming took 4 bases from V and 4 from J; bases not matched to a gene: 6. CDR1 and CDR2 from the germline V gene are WNHNN and SYGVQD (reference sequence). Here the CDR3 reads CASSVGRTSGYNEQFF. For the CDR3, the DNA is TGCGCCAGCAGTGTGGGGAGGACTAGCGGGTACAATGAGCAGTTCTTC.

The chain employs TRBV5-1 and TRBJ1-3; a weak D match, TRBD1 (6 bases). This CDR3 has 12 amino acids. CDR1 is SGHRS, CDR2 YFSETQ, per germline. Trimming pared 0 bases from V and 8 bases from J, leaving 6 bases between. Here the CDR3 DNA reads TGCGCCAGCAGCTTGGAGGGGGACACCATATATTTT. Its protein product is CASSLEGDTIYF.

The chain carries TRBV6-6 and TRBJ1-2, with D possibly TRBD1 on 5 matching bases. The germline gives CDR1 MNHNY, CDR2 SVGAGI (reference sequence). Trimming pared 6 bases from V and 0 bases from J, leaving 14 bases between. The CDR3 length is 15 residues. The DNA of the CDR3 is TGTGCCAGCAGCCGACCCCAGGGAACTAACTATGGCTACACCTTC. Its protein is CASSRPQGTNYGYTF.

The count of this clone is one. The DNA for the CDR3 is TGTGCCACCGCTAGCACAGATACGCAGTATTTT. Amino acid sequence: CATASTDTQYF. The V gene is TRBV27, the J gene TRBJ2-3; D uncertain. V gave up 10 bases and J gave up 0 bases, with 5 bases separating them. This CDR3 has 11 amino acids. CDR1 MNHEY and CDR2 SMNVEV come from the germline V gene (reference sequence).

The chain couples TRBV18 to TRBJ1-1, with 7 nucleotides matching TRBD1. The V gene end was trimmed by 3 bases and the J gene end by 1 base; junction bases not matched to a gene: 8. This CDR3 region has 16 residues. CDR1 and CDR2 (germline): KGHSH, LQKENI. CDR3 nucleotide sequence: TGTGCCAGCTCACCGGCGACAGGGAGGGAGAACACTGAAGCTTTCTTT. Protein: CASSPATGRENTEAFF.

The chain couples TRBV5-4 to TRBJ2-2; D may be TRBD1 (5 bases). Germline lookup yields CDR1 SGHNT and CDR2 YYREEE (reference sequence). The CDR3 consists of 16 residues. With 4 bases removed from V and 0 bases from J, the gap between germline ends came to 13 bases. The CDR3 coding sequence is TGTGCCAGCAGCCCCCAGACAGCGCCGAACACCGGGGAGCTGTTTTTT. It encodes CASSPQTAPNTGELFF.

The gene calls are TRBV5-6 and TRBJ2-5, with TRBD2 matching 9 bases. There are 15 residues in the CDR3. V dropped 2 bases and J dropped 4; count of bases not matched to a gene: 6. Per the germline V gene, CDR1 is SGHDT and CDR2 is YYEEEE. In DNA form, the CDR3 reads TGTGCCAGCAGCTTCGTAGCGGGAGTACTAGAGACCCAGTACTTC. Translation: CASSFVAGVLETQYF.

This clone was counted between two and nine times. The chain carries TRBV5-1 and TRBJ2-5; 7 bases agree with TRBD2. Trimming at V came to 2 bases and at J to 4 bases, leaving 8 bases not matched to a gene. The germline gives CDR1 SGHRS, CDR2 YFSETQ. The CDR3 totals 15 residues. The CDR3 loop is CASSLEAGSRETQYF. In nucleotides, the CDR3 is TGCGCCAGCAGCTTAGAAGCGGGAAGTAGAGAGACCCAGTACTTC.

This clone was seen a few times. The V gene is TRBV25-1, the J gene TRBJ1-1; D remains ambiguous. CDR1 is MGHDK and CDR2 is SYGVNS in the germline V gene. V was pared by 0 bases and J by 11 bases, with 13 bases between. The CDR3 is 13 amino acids. CDR3 DNA sequence: TGTGCCAGCAGTGAATACGACCGGGATAAGGCTTTCTTT. Its protein product is CASSEYDRDKAFF.

This clone was seen more than once but under ten times. The chain recombines TRBV5-1 with TRBJ2-7; D may match TRBD1 or TRBD2 (5 bases each). V shed 0 bases and J shed 0 bases, with 10 bases lying between them. The CDR3 totals 15 residues. In germline, CDR1 is SGHRS, CDR2 YFSETQ. CDR3 amino acids: CASSLDGASSYEQYF. In DNA, the CDR3 is TGCGCCAGCAGCTTGGACGGGGCGAGCTCCTACGAGCAGTACTTC.